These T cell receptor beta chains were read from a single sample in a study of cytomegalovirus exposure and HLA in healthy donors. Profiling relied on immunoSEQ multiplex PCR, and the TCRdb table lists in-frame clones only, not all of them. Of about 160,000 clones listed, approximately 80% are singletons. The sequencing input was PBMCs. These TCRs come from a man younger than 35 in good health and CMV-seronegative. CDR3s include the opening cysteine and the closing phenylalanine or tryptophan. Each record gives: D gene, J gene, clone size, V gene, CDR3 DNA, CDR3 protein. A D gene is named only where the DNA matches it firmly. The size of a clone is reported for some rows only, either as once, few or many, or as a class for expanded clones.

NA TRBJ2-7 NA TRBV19 TGTGCCAGTAGTATTACTCTAGGATGGTCCTACGAGCAGTACTTC CASSITLGWSYEQYF
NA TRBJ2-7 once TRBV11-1 TGTGCCAGCAGCTACGACAGTTCTTTCTACGAGCAGTACTTC CASSYDSSFYEQYF
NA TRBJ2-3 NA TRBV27 TGTGCCAGCAGTTTGCCTAGCGCCCGAGATACGCAGTATTTT CASSLPSARDTQYF
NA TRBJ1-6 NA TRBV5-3 TGTGCCAGAAGACAGGGCCGGGACACGGAAAAGCCCCTCCACTTT CARRQGRDTEKPLHF
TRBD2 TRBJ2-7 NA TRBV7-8 TGTGCCAGCAGCCCAGCAGGACTAGCGGGAGCGGACGAGCAGTACTTC CASSPAGLAGADEQYF
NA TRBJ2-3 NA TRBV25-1 TGTGCCAGCAGTGAGTGGACTAGCACAGATACGCAGTATTTT CASSEWTSTDTQYF
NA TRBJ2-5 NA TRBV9 TGTGCCAGCAGCGTATATGAAGGGGCCGGGGAGACCCAGTACTTC CASSVYEGAGETQYF
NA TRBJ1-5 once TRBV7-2 TGTGCCAGCCAGGAGGGGCCCGGAGGGCGGCCCCAGCATTTT CASQEGPGGRPQHF
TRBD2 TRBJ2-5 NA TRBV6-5 TGTGCCAGCAGTTTCCTAGCGGGGGGACAAGAGACCCAGTACTTC CASSFLAGGQETQYF
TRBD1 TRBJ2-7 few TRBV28 TGTGCCAGCAGACTGGGACAGGGGAACTCCTACGAGCAGTACTTC CASRLGQGNSYEQYF
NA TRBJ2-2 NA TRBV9 TGTGCCAGTACAAAGACCGGGGAGCTGTTTTTT CASTKTGELFF
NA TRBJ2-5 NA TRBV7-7 TGTGCTAGCAGCTTAGAGAGACAAGAGACCCAGTACTTC CASSLERQETQYF
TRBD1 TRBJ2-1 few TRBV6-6 TGTGCCAGCAGTTACAGGGGGCCGGGAAATGAGCAGTTCTTC CASSYRGPGNEQFF
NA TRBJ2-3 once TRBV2 TGTGCCAGCAGTGACCTTAGGACTTACACAGATACGCAGTATTTT CASSDLRTYTDTQYF
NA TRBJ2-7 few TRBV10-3 TGTGCCATCAGGACAACTTCCTACGAGCAGTACTTC CAIRTTSYEQYF
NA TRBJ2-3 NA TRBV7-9 TGTGCCAGCAGCCTTGCGGGACCGGCCGGTGGGGATACGCAGTATTTT CASSLAGPAGGDTQYF
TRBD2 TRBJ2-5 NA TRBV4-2 TGTGCCAGCAGCCAAGATGAACTAGCGAGAGAGACCCAGTACTTC CASSQDELARETQYF
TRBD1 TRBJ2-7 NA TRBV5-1 TGCGCCAGCACCCGCTCCGGGACAGGGGAAAACGAGCAGTACTTC CASTRSGTGENEQYF
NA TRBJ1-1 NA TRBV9 TGTGCCAGCAGCCCTAACGAAATTCCTGGGGTAGGGGCTGAAGCTTTCTTT CASSPNEIPGVGAEAFF
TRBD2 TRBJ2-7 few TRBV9 TGTGCCAGCAGCGGCGGGGGGAGGGCGGTCGACGAGCAGTACTTC CASSGGGRAVDEQYF
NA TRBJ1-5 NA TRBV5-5 TGTGCCAGCAGCTTGAGAGGGTATAGCAATCAGCCCCAGCATTTT CASSLRGYSNQPQHF